Following are 26 T cell receptor beta chains from one sample sequenced in a study of early T cells in non-severe SARS-CoV-2 infection. TCRdb reprocessed the 5' RACE reads with MiXCR, giving one entry per CDR3 protein. The sample consists of about 40,000 distinct CDR3 sequences, less than 6.5% of them appearing once. Sequencing was performed on whole blood, taken at baseline. These receptors originate from an adult who was a healthcare worker with PCR-confirmed SARS-CoV-2 infection or an uninfected control (not recorded which).

This clonotype was seen many times. The V gene is TRBV30, the J gene TRBJ2-7, with unresolved D. The V gene lost 4 bases and the J gene lost 7 bases, with 14 bases spanning the gap. The CDR3 runs to 12 residues. Germline V CDR1 and CDR2: GTSNPN, SVGIG (reference sequence). Written as DNA, the CDR3 is TGTGCCTGGAATGTTCGGGCAAGAGAGCAGTACTTC. It codes for CAWNVRAREQYF.

This clonotype was picked up many times. The chain combines TRBV29-1 with TRBJ1-2; 9 bases map to TRBD1. The V gene end was trimmed by 7 bases and the J gene end by 4 bases; junction bases not matched to a gene: 7. Germline values: CDR1 SQVTM, CDR2 ANQGSEA. CDR3 length equals 13 residues. For the CDR3, the DNA is TGCAGCGCGGGGGACAGGGAGGGCTATGGCTACACCTTC. This translates into CSAGDREGYGYTF.

This clonotype was observed a few times. The chain couples TRBV5-6 to TRBJ1-1, with TRBD1 as a possible D gene (5 bases). The V and J ends lost 3 bases and 5 bases respectively, with 8 bases between them. Germline V gene data show CDR1 as SGHDT and CDR2 as YYEEEE. CDR3 size: 12 residues. The DNA of the CDR3 is TGTGCCAGCAGCTGGGGGTCGACTGAAGCTTTCTTT. It encodes CASSWGSTEAFF.

Concerning this clonotype: A clone one base away is much larger, so this may be a read error. The V call is TRBV5-1, the J call TRBJ2-3; 10 bases map to TRBD1. Germline V gene data show CDR1 as SGHRS and CDR2 as YFSETQ. The length of the CDR3 is 16 residues. With 4 bases clipped from V and 4 bases from J, the junction kept 9 bases outside the gene matches. CDR3 sequence: CASSKGQGQEADTQYF. The CDR3 region has the DNA TGCGCCAGCAGCAAGGGACAGGGGCAAGAGGCAGATACGCAGTATTTT.

In this sample, this clonotype turned up many times. The V and J genes are TRBV6-5 and TRBJ2-5; 8 positions match TRBD2. CDR3 size: 14 residues. The ends lost 6 bases at V and 5 bases at J; junction bases unmatched: 8. From germline, CDR1 is MNHEY and CDR2 SVGAGI. CDR3 loop: CASRSDSGTETQYF. CDR3 in DNA: TGTGCCAGCAGATCAGATAGCGGGACCGAGACCCAGTACTTC.

This clonotype was seen many times. J is TRBJ1-4 and V is TRBV19, with D possibly TRBD1 on 5 matching bases. The CDR3 consists of 15 residues. The germline V and J ends were trimmed by 4 bases and 7 bases, with 16 bases remaining between them. Germline lookup yields CDR1 LNHDA and CDR2 SQIVND (reference sequence). The CDR3 protein is CASSTRTPLGEKLFF. CDR3 in DNA: TGTGCCAGTAGTACCCGGACACCCCTTGGTGAAAAACTGTTTTTT.

The V and J genes are TRBV29-1 and TRBJ2-1; TRBD1 might be the D (6 bases). The germline V gene encodes CDR1 SQVTM and CDR2 ANQGSEA. Trimming took 3 bases from V and 2 from J, leaving 8 bases between them. The CDR3 contains 13 residues. The CDR3 DNA follows: TGCAGCGTTGAGGGGGCCACCTACAATGAGCAGTTCTTC. Translation: CSVEGATYNEQFF.

This clonotype was recorded at least ten times. The CDR3 region is CSVVGRAPSYEQYF. The CDR3 DNA sequence: TGCAGCGTTGTAGGCAGGGCCCCCTCCTACGAGCAGTACTTC. This chain uses TRBV29-1 with TRBJ2-7; perhaps TRBD1 as D (5 bases). This CDR3 has 14 amino acids. Trimming removed 4 bases at V and 0 bases at J, with 13 bases between. Germline values: CDR1 SQVTM, CDR2 ANQGSEA.

This clonotype occurred many times. The rearrangement joins TRBV20-1 to TRBJ2-1; 8 positions match TRBD1. Germline CDR1 DFQATT, CDR2 SNEGSKA (reference sequence). The CDR3 totals 16 residues. V lost 6 bases and J lost 4; bases outside the gene matches: 14. Here the CDR3 reads CSAVASTGALYNEQFF. The DNA of the CDR3 is TGCAGTGCCGTAGCCTCGACAGGGGCCCTTTACAATGAGCAGTTCTTC.

About this clonotype: It is likely a read error: a sequence one base away is far more abundant. In nucleotides, the CDR3 is TGTGTCAGCAGTGGAGGCTACGAGCAGTACTTC. Translating it yields CVSSGGYEQYF. This chain uses TRBV28 with TRBJ2-7, with D possibly matching TRBD2 (5 bases). The germline CDR1 and CDR2 sequences are MDHEN and SYDVKM. The CDR3 sequence is 11 residues long.

This clonotype has at least ten counts. The V call is TRBV18, the J call TRBJ1-1; possibly TRBD1 for D (5 bases). Trimming took 6 bases from V and 10 from J, leaving 21 bases between them. CDR1 is KGHSH and CDR2 is LQKENI in the germline V gene. The CDR3 sequence is 14 residues long. CDR3 DNA sequence: TGTGCCAGCTCGACTTTAACGGGGGTCCCTGGAGCTTTCTTT. Translated, it gives CASSTLTGVPGAFF.

This clonotype appeared many times. This chain links TRBV6-2 or TRBV6-3 with TRBJ1-1; D is ambiguous. The germline V gene encodes CDR1 MNHEY and CDR2 SVGEGT. The CDR3 extends over 11 amino acids. Trimming shortened V by 3 bases and J by 6 bases, and 5 bases separated the two germline ends. This CDR3 reads CASSYRAEAFF. The CDR3 DNA reads as TGTGCCAGCAGTTATCGAGCTGAAGCTTTCTTT.

V is TRBV7-2 and J is TRBJ1-6; the match to TRBD1 covers 7 bases. The CDR3 has 17 amino acids. Germline assignment: CDR1 SGHTA and CDR2 FQGNSA. The junction had 11 bases not matched to a gene; V was cut back by 4 bases and J by 5 bases. Written as DNA, the CDR3 is TGTGCCAGCAGCTGGAAGACAGGGAGGGTAAATAATTCACCCCTCCACTTT. Amino acids: CASSWKTGRVNNSPLHF.

In this sample, this clonotype turned up many times. The rearrangement joins TRBV7-2 to TRBJ2-7, with TRBD2 matching 9 bases. The V gene's germline CDR1 is SGHTA and CDR2 FQGNSA. V dropped 5 bases and J dropped 2; count of bases not matched to a gene: 19. The CDR3 loop spans 19 amino acids. The CDR3 bases are TGTGCCAGCAGCCGCCAACGTGGATTGTCTAGCGGGGTAACCTACGAGCAGTACTTC. Encoded protein: CASSRQRGLSSGVTYEQYF.

The CDR3 sequence is CASSLDPSKNIQYF. In DNA form, the CDR3 reads TGTGCCAGCAGCTTAGACCCTTCCAAAAACATTCAGTACTTC. The genes are TRBV11-2 and TRBJ2-4; D is unresolved. V shed 0 bases and J shed 2 bases, with 5 bases lying between them. The CDR3 loop spans 14 amino acids. Germline CDR1 SGHAT, CDR2 FQNNGV.

This clonotype was detected a few times. This rearrangement joins TRBV10-1 to TRBJ1-3; D is undetermined. Germline CDR1 is WNHNN and CDR2 is SYGVQD (reference sequence). The V end was cut by 5 bases, the J end by 0 bases, with 8 bases between. This CDR3 has 14 residues. For the CDR3, the DNA is TGCGCCAGCAGTTCCCGGGGCTCTGGAAACACCATATATTTT. It codes for CASSSRGSGNTIYF.

V usage is TRBV18 and J usage is TRBJ1-2; 8 nucleotides line up with TRBD1. V was pared by 6 bases and J by 4 bases, with 7 bases of the junction left unmatched. The CDR3 length is 14 residues. CDR1 KGHSH and CDR2 LQKENI come from the germline V gene. CDR3 loop: CASSTGDRIYGYTF. CDR3 bases: TGTGCCAGCTCGACGGGGGACAGGATCTATGGCTACACCTTC.

The rearrangement joins TRBV4-1 to TRBJ1-1; TRBD1 is a possible D gene (6 bases). The V and J ends lost 1 base and 5 bases respectively, with 17 bases between them. Germline V gene lookup returns CDR1 MGHRA and CDR2 YSYEKL. There are 16 residues in the CDR3. The CDR3 DNA reads TGCGCCAGCAGCCAAGGAAGGACAGTAAGCAGGACTGAAGCTTTCTTT. This gives the protein CASSQGRTVSRTEAFF.

This clonotype was counted only a few times. V gene TRBV5-1 combines with J gene TRBJ1-1; 7 bases fit TRBD1. Germline CDR1 reads SGHRS; CDR2 reads YFSETQ. The CDR3 is 14 residues long. J lost 0 bases, V lost 4 bases, and 3 bases had no gene match. CDR3 protein: CASSTTGLNTEAFF. The DNA for the CDR3 is TGCGCCAGCAGCACGACAGGGTTGAACACTGAAGCTTTCTTT.

This clonotype was seen repeatedly, ten times or more. The chain employs TRBV28 and TRBJ1-1; no definite D call. Germline V gene lookup returns CDR1 MDHEN and CDR2 SYDVKM. The CDR3 contains 15 residues. Trimming took 2 bases from V and 1 from J, leaving 11 bases between them. The CDR3 DNA reads as TGTGCCAGCAGTTTAGGGCCCGACTCGAACACTGAAGCTTTCTTT. It yields the protein CASSLGPDSNTEAFF.

This clonotype has only one observation. This chain connects TRBV28 to TRBJ2-7, with 9 positions matching TRBD1. CDR1 is MDHEN, CDR2 SYDVKM, per germline. Unmatched junction bases numbered 5, after V lost 5 bases and J lost 3 bases. The CDR3 extends over 14 amino acids. The CDR3 DNA reads TGTGCCAGCAGTGAAGGACAGGGGTACTACGAGCAGTACTTC. It specifies CASSEGQGYYEQYF.

This clonotype was counted ten times or more. The junction shows a germline mismatch at one end, possibly a read error. The CDR3 nucleotides read TGTGCCAGCAGCCCAAGAGGTGGGACTAGCGGATTC. This translates into CASSPRGGTSGF. The chain carries TRBV7-9 and TRBJ2-7, with 11 bases lining up with TRBD2. Germline CDR1 SEHNR, CDR2 FQNEAQ (reference sequence). The CDR3 covers 12 residues.

Ten or more counts support this clonotype. V usage is TRBV6-1 and J usage is TRBJ2-3; TRBD2 might be the D (6 bases). This CDR3 contains 15 residues. Germline V gene lookup returns CDR1 MNHNS and CDR2 SASEGT. V was pared by 0 bases and J by 2 bases, with 9 bases between. The CDR3 spells CASSEAVAVTDTQYF. The CDR3 DNA reads as TGTGCCAGCAGTGAAGCGGTAGCGGTCACAGATACGCAGTATTTT.

DNA of the CDR3: TGCGCCAGCAGCCCACCGACGGAGACCCAGTACTTC. Translating it yields CASSPPTETQYF. The rearrangement joins TRBV5-1 to TRBJ2-5; D ambiguous. The germline V gene has CDR1 SGHRS and CDR2 YFSETQ. Trimming left V 4 bases short and J 5 bases short, with 9 bases between. The CDR3 has 12 residues. Filled out from reference TRBV5-1 and TRBJ2-5, the complete variable domain reads KAGVTQTPRYLIKTRGQQVTLSCSPISGHRSVSWYQQTPGQGLQFLFEYFSETQRNKGNFPGRFSGRQFSNSRSEMNVSTLELGDSALYLCASSPPTETQYFGPGTRLLVL.

The V call is TRBV3-1, the J call TRBJ2-7; D gene ambiguous. The CDR3 loop spans 12 amino acids. Germline CDR1 reads LGHDT; CDR2 reads YNNKEL (reference sequence). The ends were cut back, 0 bases at V and 6 bases at J, with 6 bases in the middle. The CDR3 spells CASSQEGREQYF. In nucleotides, the CDR3 is TGTGCCAGCAGCCAAGAAGGGCGCGAGCAGTACTTC.

There are a few counts of this clonotype. The chain joins TRBV7-6 to TRBJ1-2; D gene unclear. The CDR3 sequence is 14 residues long. Germline CDR1 SGHVS, CDR2 FNYEAQ. V was trimmed by 1 base and J by 5 bases, leaving 11 bases between them. The CDR3 sequence: CASSLGGGEYGYTF. CDR3 in DNA: TGTGCCAGCAGCTTAGGGGGAGGAGAGTATGGCTACACCTTC.